This is a list of T cell receptor beta chains from one sample in a study of regulatory T cells in long-lasting Graves disease. TCRdb independently ran MiXCR on the multiplex PCR reads; one entry per CDR3 protein. The data contain roughly 450,000 distinct CDR3 sequences, roughly a quarter of them singletons. The input for sequencing was peripheral blood mononuclear cells (PBMCs), taken when the disease was refractory, from a patient treated with antithyroid drugs. These receptors all come from a female donor with Graves disease. The CDR3 runs from the conserved cysteine through the conserved F or W.

>TRBV12-3/TRBV12-4
CASSLGQGVGETQYF
>TRBV2
CASTRDSTYEQYF
>TRBV5-1
CASMTSGSRLETQYF
>TRBV20-1
CSATPEGELTEAFF
>TRBV7-6
CASSLAVQGAEQYF
>TRBV28
CASSLSNVAGAHNSPLHF
>TRBV6-1
CASTSGRMNGYTF
>TRBV20-1
CSAELTSGRSLSYEQYF
>TRBV12-3/TRBV12-4
CASSKQETGELFF
>TRBV20-1
CSAREEGRASDEQFF
>TRBV7-2
CASSQNGLGRNQPQHF
>TRBV5-1
CASSLWEGPYEQYF
>TRBV12-3/TRBV12-4
CASSPIPTGPGANVLTF
>TRBV28
CASSFLGQGAEAFF
>TRBV12-3/TRBV12-4
CASSPRLAGGPTGELFF
>TRBV30
CAWNDKLEAFF
>TRBV7-9
CASSLDRAVVYEQYF
>TRBV5-1
CASRQGWKTGELFF
>TRBV2
CASSTPTGYSGNTIYF
>TRBV10-3
CAIRDSKKDYYEQYF
>TRBV24-1
CATSDRPGTRFTDTQYF
>TRBV2
CASSPLAGGYEQYF
>TRBV6-2/TRBV6-3
CASSYVPLAATFQTQYF
>TRBV6-1
CASSESVRGRTNYGYTF
>TRBV12-3/TRBV12-4
CASSRQQGGYTF
>TRBV14
CASSRRRGMNTEAFF
>TRBV5-1
CASTGQGTYEQYF
>TRBV28
CASSFSEYGYTF
>TRBV27
CASRSAGSIQPQHF
>TRBV3-1
CASSQWGPDFLDF
>TRBV7-9
CASSLAGELTEAFF
>TRBV6-5
CASSFSSGHRQETQYF
>TRBV9
CASSRGPHQETQYF
>TRBV5-1
CASSLIETGGRNYEQYF
>TRBV6-5
CASSYLPRGNYGYTF
>TRBV2
CASRPDYTEAFF
>TRBV10-3
CASAQKTGIEKLFF